The rows below give T cell receptor beta chains drawn from one sample of a study of T cell changes during pregnancy in multiple sclerosis. Using immunoSEQ multiplex PCR, the repertoire was profiled, and TCRdb retains in-frame clones only, with some absent. The table includes 75,000 to 95,000 clones, over 80% detected once. The starting material was peripheral blood, obtained after pregnancy. The receptors shown here come from a female donor with multiple sclerosis, enrolled in a pregnancy study. The CDR3 runs from the conserved cysteine through the conserved F or W. The D gene is left open where the match is weak. Size tells how often a clone was seen (once, few, many) or the class of an expanded clone, and some rows leave it out.

abundance	v_gene	j_gene	d_gene	CDR3nt	CDR3aa
-	TRBV4-2	TRBJ2-6	-	TGTGCCAGCAGCCAAGATTACTCTGGGGCCAACGTCCTGACTTTC	CASSQDYSGANVLTF
-	TRBV9	TRBJ1-4	-	TGTGCCAGCAGCGCCCCCCGAGGGCAGGGGTCGGAAAAACTGTTTTTT	CASSAPRGQGSEKLFF
-	TRBV19	TRBJ1-5	-	TGTGCCAGTAAATTTCGACAGGTCAACAATCAGCCCCAGCATTTT	CASKFRQVNNQPQHF
-	TRBV6-5	TRBJ1-2	TRBD1	TGTGCCAGCATCCCGACAGGGAGGAACGTGGGGGGCTACACCTTC	CASIPTGRNVGGYTF
-	TRBV23-1	TRBJ2-3	-	TGCGCCAGCAGTCAATCGCCAGGGCGTGCCACAGATACGCAGTATTTT	CASSQSPGRATDTQYF
-	TRBV5-6	TRBJ1-5	-	TGTGCCAGCAGCTTATGGGTCCGACAGGACAATCAGCCCCAGCATTTT	CASSLWVRQDNQPQHF
-	TRBV7-2	TRBJ1-3	TRBD1	TGTGCCAGCAGCTTAGCGGGGGGACAGGGAACCGGAAACACCATATATTTT	CASSLAGGQGTGNTIYF
-	TRBV27	TRBJ2-1	TRBD1	TGTGCCAGCAGGCCGGGCAGGGGGATTTTGACCTACAATGAGCAGTTCTTC	CASRPGRGILTYNEQFF
-	TRBV4-1	TRBJ1-1	-	TGCGCCAGCAGCCAAGATGGGGGCTATTCATTCGGGAACACTGAAGCTTTCTTT	CASSQDGGYSFGNTEAFF
-	TRBV27	TRBJ2-1	TRBD1	TGTGCCAGCAGGGGCGGGACAGGGAAAAGGACTCGCCCCGCCGATGAGCAGTTCTTC	CASRGGTGKRTRPADEQFF
-	TRBV7-8	TRBJ1-5	-	TGTGCCAGCAGCTTAGCGGGGGGGACCCCTAATCAGCCCCAGCATTTT	CASSLAGGTPNQPQHF
-	TRBV5-1	TRBJ2-7	TRBD2	TGCGCCAGCAGCTTGGCCAGCGGGGGTAACTACGAGCAGTACTTC	CASSLASGGNYEQYF
-	TRBV2	TRBJ1-1	TRBD1	TGTGCCAGCTTGGACAGGGGGAGAACTGAAGCTTTCTTT	CASLDRGRTEAFF
-	TRBV4-1	TRBJ2-7	-	TGCGCCAGCAGCCCATCTTCCGGGACACGGTCGTTC	CASSPSSGTRSF
once	TRBV7-2	TRBJ2-1	TRBD2	TGTGCCAGCAGCCCGACTAGCTTCTACAATGAGCAGTTCTTC	CASSPTSFYNEQFF
-	TRBV5-1	TRBJ2-7	-	TGCGCCAGCGGTTCACGGGACACCTTTGACGAGCAGTACTTC	CASGSRDTFDEQYF